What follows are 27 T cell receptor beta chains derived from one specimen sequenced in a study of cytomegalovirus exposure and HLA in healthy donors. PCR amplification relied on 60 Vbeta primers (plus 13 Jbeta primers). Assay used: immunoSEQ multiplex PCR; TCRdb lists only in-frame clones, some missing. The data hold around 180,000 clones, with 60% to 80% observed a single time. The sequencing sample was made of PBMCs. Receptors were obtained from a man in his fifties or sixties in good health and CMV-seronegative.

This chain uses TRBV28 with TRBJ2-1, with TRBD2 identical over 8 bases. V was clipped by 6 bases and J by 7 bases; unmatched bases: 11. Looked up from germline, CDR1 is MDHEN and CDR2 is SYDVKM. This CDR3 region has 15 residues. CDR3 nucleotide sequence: TGTGCCAGCAGGGCCGCCGGGACTAGTCCTAATGAGCAGTTCTTC. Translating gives CASRAAGTSPNEQFF.

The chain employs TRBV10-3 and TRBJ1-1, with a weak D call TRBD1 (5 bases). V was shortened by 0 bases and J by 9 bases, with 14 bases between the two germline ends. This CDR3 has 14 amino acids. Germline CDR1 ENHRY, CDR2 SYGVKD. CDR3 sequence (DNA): TGTGCCATCAGTGAGTCCGGGGGGGGGTTTAAAGCTTTCTTT. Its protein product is CAISESGGGFKAFF.

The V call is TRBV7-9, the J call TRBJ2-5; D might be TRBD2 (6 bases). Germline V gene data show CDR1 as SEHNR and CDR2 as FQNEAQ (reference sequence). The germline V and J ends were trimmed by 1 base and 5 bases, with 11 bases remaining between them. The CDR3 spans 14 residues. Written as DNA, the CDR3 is TGTGCCAGCAGCTTAGTAGGAGGGGCGGAGACCCAGTACTTC. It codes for CASSLVGGAETQYF. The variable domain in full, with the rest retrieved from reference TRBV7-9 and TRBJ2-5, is DTGVSQNPRHKITKRGQNVTFRCDPISEHNRLYWYRQTLGQGPEFLTYFQNEAQLEKSRLLSDRFSAERPKGSFSTLEIQRTEQGDSAMYLCASSLVGGAETQYFGPGTRLLVL.

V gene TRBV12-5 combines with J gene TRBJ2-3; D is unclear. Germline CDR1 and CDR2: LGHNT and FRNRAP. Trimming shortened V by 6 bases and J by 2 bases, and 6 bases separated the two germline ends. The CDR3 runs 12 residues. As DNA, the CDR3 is TGTGCTAGTGGCCCCAACACAGATACGCAGTATTTT. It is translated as CASGPNTDTQYF. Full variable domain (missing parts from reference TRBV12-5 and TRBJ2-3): DARVTQTPRHKVTEMGQEVTMRCQPILGHNTVFWYRQTMMQGLELLAYFRNRAPLDDSGMPKDRFSAEMPDATLATLKIQPSEPRDSAVYFCASGPNTDTQYFGPGTRLTVL.

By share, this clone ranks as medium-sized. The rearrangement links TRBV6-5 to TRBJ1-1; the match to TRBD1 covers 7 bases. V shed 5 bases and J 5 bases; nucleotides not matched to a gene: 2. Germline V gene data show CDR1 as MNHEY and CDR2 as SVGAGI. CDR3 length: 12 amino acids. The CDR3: CASSPGGTEAFF. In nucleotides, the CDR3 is TGTGCCAGCAGTCCAGGGGGGACTGAAGCTTTCTTT.

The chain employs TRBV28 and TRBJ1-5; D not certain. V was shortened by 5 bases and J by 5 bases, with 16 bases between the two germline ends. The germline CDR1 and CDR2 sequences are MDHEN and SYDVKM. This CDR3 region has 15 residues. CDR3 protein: CASSPRGGKDQPQHF. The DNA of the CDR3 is TGTGCCAGCAGTCCGCGGGGTGGCAAAGATCAGCCCCAGCATTTT.

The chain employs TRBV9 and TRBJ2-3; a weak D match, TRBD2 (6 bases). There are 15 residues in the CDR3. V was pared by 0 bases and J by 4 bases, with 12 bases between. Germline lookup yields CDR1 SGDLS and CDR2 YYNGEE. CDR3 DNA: TGTGCCAGCAGCGTAGGGAGGGTCGTTTCAGATACGCAGTATTTT. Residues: CASSVGRVVSDTQYF.

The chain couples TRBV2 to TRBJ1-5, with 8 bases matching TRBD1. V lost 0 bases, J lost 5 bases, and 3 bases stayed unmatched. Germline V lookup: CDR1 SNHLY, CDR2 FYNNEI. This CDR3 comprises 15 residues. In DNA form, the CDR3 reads TGTGCCAGCAGTGAAGCCAGGGGGCTTGATCAGCCCCAGCATTTT. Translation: CASSEARGLDQPQHF.

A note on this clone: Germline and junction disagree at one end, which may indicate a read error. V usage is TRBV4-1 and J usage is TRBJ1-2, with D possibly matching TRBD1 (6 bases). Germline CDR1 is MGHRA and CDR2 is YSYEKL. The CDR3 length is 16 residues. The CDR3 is CASSQDGTSGRYGYPF. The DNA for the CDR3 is TGCGCCAGCAGCCAAGATGGGACAAGCGGACGGTATGGCTACCCCTTC.

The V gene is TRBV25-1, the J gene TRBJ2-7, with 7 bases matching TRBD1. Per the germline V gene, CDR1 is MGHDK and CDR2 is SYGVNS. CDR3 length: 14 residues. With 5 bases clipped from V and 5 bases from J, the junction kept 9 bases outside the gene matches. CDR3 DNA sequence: TGTGCCAGCAGTATCACAGGGGTATCGGACGAGCAGTACTTC. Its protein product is CASSITGVSDEQYF.

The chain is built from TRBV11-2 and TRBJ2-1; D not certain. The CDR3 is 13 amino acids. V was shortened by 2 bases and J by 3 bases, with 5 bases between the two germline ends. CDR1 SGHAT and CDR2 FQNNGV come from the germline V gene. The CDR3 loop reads CASSLSGYNEQFF. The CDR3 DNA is TGTGCCAGCAGCTTATCGGGCTACAATGAGCAGTTCTTC.

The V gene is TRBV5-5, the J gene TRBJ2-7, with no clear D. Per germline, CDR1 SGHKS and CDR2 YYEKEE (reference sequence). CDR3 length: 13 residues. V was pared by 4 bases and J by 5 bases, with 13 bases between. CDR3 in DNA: TGTGCCAGCAGCCGGCTACAGATCAACGAGCAGTACTTC. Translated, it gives CASSRLQINEQYF. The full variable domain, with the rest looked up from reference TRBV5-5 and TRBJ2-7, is DAGVTQSPTHLIKTRGQQVTLRCSPISGHKSVSWYQQVLGQGPQFIFQYYEKEERGRGNFPDRFSARQFPNYSSELNVNALLLGDSALYLCASSRLQINEQYFGPGTRLTVT.

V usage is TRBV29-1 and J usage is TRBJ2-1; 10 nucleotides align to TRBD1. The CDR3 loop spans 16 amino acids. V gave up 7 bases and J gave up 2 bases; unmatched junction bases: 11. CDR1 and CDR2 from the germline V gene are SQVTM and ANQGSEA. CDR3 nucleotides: TGCAGCGGTTCCTTTGGGACAGGGGTTACCTACAATGAGCAGTTCTTC. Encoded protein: CSGSFGTGVTYNEQFF.

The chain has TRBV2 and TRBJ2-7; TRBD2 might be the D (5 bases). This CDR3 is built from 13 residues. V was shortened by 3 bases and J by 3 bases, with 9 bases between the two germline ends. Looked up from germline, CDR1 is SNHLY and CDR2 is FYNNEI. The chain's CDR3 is CASSERAGYEQYF. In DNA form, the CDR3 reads TGTGCCAGCAGTGAGAGGGCAGGCTACGAGCAGTACTTC.

The CDR3 protein is CASTISVGLSTEAFF. DNA for the CDR3: TGCGCCAGCACAATTTCGGTGGGGCTAAGCACTGAAGCTTTCTTT. V gene TRBV5-1 combines with J gene TRBJ1-1, with D perhaps matching TRBD1 (5 bases). The germline V gene has CDR1 SGHRS and CDR2 YFSETQ. This CDR3 has 15 amino acids. Between the trimmed V and J ends, which lost 6 bases and 4 bases, there was a span of 19 bases.

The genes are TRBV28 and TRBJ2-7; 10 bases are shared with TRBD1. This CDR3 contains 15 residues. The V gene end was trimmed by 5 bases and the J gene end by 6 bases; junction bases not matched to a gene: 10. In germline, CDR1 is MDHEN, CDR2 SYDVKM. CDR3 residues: CASSPSGTGAREQYF. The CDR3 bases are TGTGCCAGCAGTCCGTCGGGGACAGGGGCGCGCGAGCAGTACTTC. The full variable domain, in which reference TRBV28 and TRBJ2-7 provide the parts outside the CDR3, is DVKVTQSSRYLVKRTGEKVFLECVQDMDHENMFWYRQDPGLGLRLIYFSYDVKMKEKGDIPEGYSVSREKKERFSLILESASTNQTSMYLCASSPSGTGAREQYFGPGTRLTVT.

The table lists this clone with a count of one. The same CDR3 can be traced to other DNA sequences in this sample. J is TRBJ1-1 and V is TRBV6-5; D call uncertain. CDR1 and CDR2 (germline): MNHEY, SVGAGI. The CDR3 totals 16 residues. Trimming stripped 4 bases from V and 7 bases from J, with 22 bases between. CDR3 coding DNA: TGTGCCAGCAGTTCTGTCCAGGCTCGACCACTTAGTGAAGCTTTCTTT. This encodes CASSSVQARPLSEAFF.

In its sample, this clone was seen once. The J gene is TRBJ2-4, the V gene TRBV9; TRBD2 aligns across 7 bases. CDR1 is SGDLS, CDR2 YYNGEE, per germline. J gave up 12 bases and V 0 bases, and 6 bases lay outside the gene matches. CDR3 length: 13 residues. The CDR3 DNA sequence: TGTGCCAGCAGCGTAGTTGAGCGGGGAAGTCAGTACTTC. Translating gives CASSVVERGSQYF.

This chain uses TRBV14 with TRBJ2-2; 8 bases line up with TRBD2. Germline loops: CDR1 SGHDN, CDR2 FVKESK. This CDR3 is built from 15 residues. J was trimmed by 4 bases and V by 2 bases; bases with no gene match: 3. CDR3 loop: CASSQRGGFTGELFF. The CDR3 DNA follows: TGTGCCAGCAGCCAACGGGGGGGTTTCACCGGGGAGCTGTTTTTT. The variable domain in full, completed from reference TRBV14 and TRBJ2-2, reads EAGVTQFPSHSVIEKGQTVTLRCDPISGHDNLYWYRRVMGKEIKFLLHFVKESKQDESGMPNNRFLAERTGGTYSTLKVQPAELEDSGVYFCASSQRGGFTGELFFGEGSRLTVL.

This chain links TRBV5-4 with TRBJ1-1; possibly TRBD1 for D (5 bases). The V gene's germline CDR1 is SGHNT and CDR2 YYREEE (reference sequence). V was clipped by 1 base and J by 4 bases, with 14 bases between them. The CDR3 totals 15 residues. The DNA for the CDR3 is TGTGCCAGCAGCTTGAGCCGGGCCGGGGGCACTGAAGCTTTCTTT. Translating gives CASSLSRAGGTEAFF.

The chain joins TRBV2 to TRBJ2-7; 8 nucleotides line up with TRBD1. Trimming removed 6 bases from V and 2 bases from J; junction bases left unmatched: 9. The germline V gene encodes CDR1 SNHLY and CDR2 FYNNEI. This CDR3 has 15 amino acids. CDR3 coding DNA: TGTGCCAGCAGGCCGGACAGGGATAACCCCTACGAGCAGTACTTC. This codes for CASRPDRDNPYEQYF.

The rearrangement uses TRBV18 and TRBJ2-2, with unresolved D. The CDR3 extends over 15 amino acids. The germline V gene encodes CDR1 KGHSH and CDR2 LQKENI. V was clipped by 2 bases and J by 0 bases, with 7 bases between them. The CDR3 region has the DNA TGTGCCAGCTCACCAGCACAGTCGAACACCGGGGAGCTGTTTTTT. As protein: CASSPAQSNTGELFF.

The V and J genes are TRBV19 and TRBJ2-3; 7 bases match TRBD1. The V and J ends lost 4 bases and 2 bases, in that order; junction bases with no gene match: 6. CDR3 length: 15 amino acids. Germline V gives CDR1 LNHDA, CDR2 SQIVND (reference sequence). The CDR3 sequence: CASSTSTGSTDTQYF. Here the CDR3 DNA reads TGTGCCAGTAGTACTTCGACAGGGTCCACAGATACGCAGTATTTT.

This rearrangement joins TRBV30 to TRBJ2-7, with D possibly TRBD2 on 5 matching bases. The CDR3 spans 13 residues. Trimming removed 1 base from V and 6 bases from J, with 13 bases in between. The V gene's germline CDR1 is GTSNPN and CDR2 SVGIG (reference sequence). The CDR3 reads CAWSGSRAGEQYF. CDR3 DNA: TGTGCCTGGAGTGGGTCCCGGGCGGGCGAGCAGTACTTC.

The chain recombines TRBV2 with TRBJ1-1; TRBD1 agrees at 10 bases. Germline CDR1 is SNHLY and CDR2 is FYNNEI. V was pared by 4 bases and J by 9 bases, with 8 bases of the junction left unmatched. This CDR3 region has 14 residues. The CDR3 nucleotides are TGTGCCAGCAGTGTTCGACAGGGGGCCTGCCAAGCTTTCTTT. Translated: CASSVRQGACQAFF.

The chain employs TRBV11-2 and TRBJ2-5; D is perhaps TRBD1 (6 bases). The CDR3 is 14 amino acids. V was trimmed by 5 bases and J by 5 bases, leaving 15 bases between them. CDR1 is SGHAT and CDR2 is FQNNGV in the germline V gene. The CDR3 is CASSPRGSRETQYF. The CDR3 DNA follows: TGTGCCAGCAGCCCCAGGGGTAGCAGGGAGACCCAGTACTTC.

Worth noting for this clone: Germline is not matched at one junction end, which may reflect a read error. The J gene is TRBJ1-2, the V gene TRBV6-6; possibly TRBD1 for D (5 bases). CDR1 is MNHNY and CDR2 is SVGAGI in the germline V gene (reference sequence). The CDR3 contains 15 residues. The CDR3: CASSPIKQVNYGYPF. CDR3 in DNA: TGTGCCAGCAGCCCTATAAAACAGGTTAACTATGGCTACCCCTTC.